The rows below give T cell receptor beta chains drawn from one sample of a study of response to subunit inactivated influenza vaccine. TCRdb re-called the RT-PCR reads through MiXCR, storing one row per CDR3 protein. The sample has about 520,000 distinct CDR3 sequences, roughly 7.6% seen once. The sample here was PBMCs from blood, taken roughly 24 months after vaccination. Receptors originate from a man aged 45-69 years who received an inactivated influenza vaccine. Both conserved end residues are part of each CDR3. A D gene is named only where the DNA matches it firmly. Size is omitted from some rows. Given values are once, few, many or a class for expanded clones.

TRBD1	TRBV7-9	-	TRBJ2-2	CASSPRQGAGTGELFF	TGTGCCAGCAGCCCACGACAGGGGGCGGGCACCGGGGAGCTGTTTTTT
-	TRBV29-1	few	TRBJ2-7	CSARDKSSYEQYF	TGCAGCGCTAGGGACAAGAGCTCCTACGAGCAGTACTTC
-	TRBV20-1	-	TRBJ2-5	CSARSSPSAGETQYF	TGCAGTGCTAGAAGTTCCCCATCCGCGGGGGAGACCCAGTACTTC
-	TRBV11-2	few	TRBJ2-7	CASSQGGNRYEQYF	TGTGCCAGCAGCCAGGGAGGTAACAGGTACGAGCAGTACTTC
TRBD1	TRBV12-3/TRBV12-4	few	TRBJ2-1	CASSRTGIHNEQFF	TGTGCCAGCAGTCGGACAGGGATCCACAATGAGCAGTTCTTC
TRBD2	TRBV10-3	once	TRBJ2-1	CAVSGTSGYNEQFF	TGTGCCGTCAGTGGGACTAGCGGCTACAATGAGCAGTTCTTC
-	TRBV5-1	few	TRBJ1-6	CASSPDYSPLHF	TGCGCCAGCAGCCCGGATTATTCGCCCCTCCACTTT
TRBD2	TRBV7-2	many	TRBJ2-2	CASSRDYNTGELFF	TGTGCCAGCAGCCGGGACTACAACACCGGGGAGCTGTTTTTT
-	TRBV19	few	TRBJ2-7	CASSIMVRNEQYF	TGTGCCAGTAGTATTATGGTAAGGAACGAGCAGTACTTC
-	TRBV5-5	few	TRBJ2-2	CASSLGGAGIGELFF	TGTGCCAGCAGCTTGGGAGGTGCTGGGATCGGGGAGCTGTTTTTT
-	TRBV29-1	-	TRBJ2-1	CSVEDLAGSYNEQFF	TGCAGCGTTGAAGATCTCGCGGGGTCCTACAATGAGCAGTTCTTC
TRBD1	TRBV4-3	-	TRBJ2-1	CASSQEEQGAPQFF	TGCGCCAGCAGCCAAGAAGAGCAGGGGGCTCCGCAGTTCTTC
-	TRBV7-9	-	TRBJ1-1	CASSSPLRGFTEAFF	TGTGCCAGCAGCTCCCCACTAAGGGGGTTCACTGAAGCTTTCTTT
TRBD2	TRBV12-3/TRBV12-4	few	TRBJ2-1	CASSLKRGGEQFF	TGTGCCAGCAGTTTAAAGCGGGGCGGTGAGCAGTTCTTC
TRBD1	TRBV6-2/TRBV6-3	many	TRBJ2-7	CASSYSDRANPYEQYF	TGTGCCAGCAGTTACAGTGACAGGGCAAATCCCTACGAGCAGTACTTC
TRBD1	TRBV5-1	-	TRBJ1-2	CASSDSGTGGYGYTF	TGCGCCAGCAGCGATTCCGGGACAGGGGGCTATGGCTACACCTTC
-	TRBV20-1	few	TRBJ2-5	CSAVGGLMMETQYF	TGCAGTGCAGTGGGGGGTTTAATGATGGAGACCCAGTACTTC